Below are 17 T cell receptor beta chains sequenced from a single sample in a study of blood T cell repertoires in COVID-19. Sequenced by immunoSEQ multiplex PCR; TCRdb stores in-frame clones only, minus some. The sample consists of tens of thousands of clones, approximately 92% of them appearing once. Sample: peripheral blood. Every receptor here comes from a woman aged 60-75 years with active COVID-19.

V is TRBV25-1 and J is TRBJ2-3; TRBD1 agrees at 10 bases. The CDR3 extends over 15 amino acids. The germline gives CDR1 MGHDK, CDR2 SYGVNS. Trimming removed 2 bases from V and 3 bases from J; junction bases left unmatched: 2. The chain's CDR3 is CASSEGTGVTDTQYF. The CDR3 bases are TGTGCCAGCAGTGAAGGGACAGGGGTAACAGATACGCAGTATTTT.

The V call is TRBV28, the J call TRBJ2-7; the match to TRBD2 covers 14 bases. V lost 5 bases, J lost 5 bases, and 8 bases stayed unmatched. This CDR3 is built from 16 residues. CDR1 MDHEN and CDR2 SYDVKM come from the germline V gene. CDR3 sequence (DNA): TGTGCCAGCAGTCCACCGGGACTAGCGGGAGTAGACGAGCAGTACTTC. Its translation is CASSPPGLAGVDEQYF.

The chain carries TRBV2 and TRBJ2-3; 13 nucleotides align to TRBD2. The germline CDR1 and CDR2 sequences are SNHLY and FYNNEI. This CDR3 is 16 amino acids long. The V segment lost 6 bases and the J segment 1 base; nucleotides outside the gene matches: 4. The DNA for the CDR3 is TGTGCCAGCAGCCGGACTAGCGGGAGAGGCACAGATACGCAGTATTTT. It translates to CASSRTSGRGTDTQYF.

The J gene is TRBJ1-1, the V gene TRBV30; D perhaps matches TRBD1 (6 bases). V lost 2 bases to trimming and J lost 6 bases, with 13 bases between them. Germline V lookup: CDR1 GTSNPN, CDR2 SVGIG (reference sequence). CDR3 length: 13 residues. Here the CDR3 DNA reads TGTGCCTGGAGTCAACAGGGATTTTCTGAAGCTTTCTTT. It is translated as CAWSQQGFSEAFF.

V is TRBV2 and J is TRBJ2-7, with D possibly matching TRBD1 (6 bases). CDR1 is SNHLY and CDR2 is FYNNEI in the germline V gene. V was shortened by 6 bases and J by 0 bases, with 12 bases between the two germline ends. There are 14 residues in the CDR3. The chain's CDR3 is CASRFDRSSYEQYF. CDR3 sequence (DNA): TGTGCCAGCAGATTCGACAGGAGCTCCTACGAGCAGTACTTC.

The chain has TRBV28 and TRBJ2-1; 7 bases are shared with TRBD1. CDR1 is MDHEN and CDR2 is SYDVKM in the germline V gene. This CDR3 comprises 16 residues. V shed 5 bases, J shed 0 bases, and the junction held 7 bases outside the gene matches. CDR3 bases: TGTGCCAGCAGTGGCCAGGGGGTCAGCTCCTACAATGAGCAGTTCTTC. Translating it yields CASSGQGVSSYNEQFF.

This chain joins TRBV5-1 and TRBJ1-1; 10 bases map to TRBD1. From germline, CDR1 is SGHRS and CDR2 YFSETQ. This CDR3 has 13 amino acids. Germline trimming cut 0 bases from V and 12 bases from J; bases unmatched to any gene: 5. The CDR3 bases are TGCGCCAGCAGCTTGGGGGACAGGGGATTAACTTTCTTT. Protein product: CASSLGDRGLTFF.

The chain employs TRBV6-6 and TRBJ1-1, with D possibly matching TRBD1 (5 bases). V shed 0 bases and J shed 8 bases, with 10 bases lying between them. CDR1 and CDR2 (germline): MNHNY, SVGAGI (reference sequence). The CDR3 is 13 amino acids. CDR3 sequence (DNA): TGTGCCAGCAGTTACTCGAGACAGAGAGAAGCTTTCTTT. Protein: CASSYSRQREAFF.

The rearrangement links TRBV7-9 to TRBJ1-5; D is unclear. V lost 5 bases to trimming and J lost 3 bases, with 11 bases between them. The CDR3 length is 14 residues. Per germline, CDR1 SEHNR and CDR2 FQNEAQ (reference sequence). The CDR3 sequence is CASSPSGLNQPQHF. The CDR3 coding sequence is TGTGCCAGCAGCCCGAGTGGGCTCAATCAGCCCCAGCATTTT.

The gene calls are TRBV6-5 and TRBJ1-3, with D perhaps matching TRBD1 (5 bases). Trimming stripped 0 bases from V and 2 bases from J, with 11 bases between. CDR1 MNHEY and CDR2 SVGAGI come from the germline V gene. CDR3 size: 16 residues. CDR3 amino acids: CASSYSFGGAGNTIYF. CDR3 nucleotide sequence: TGTGCCAGCAGTTACTCTTTTGGGGGGGCTGGAAACACCATATATTTT.

CDR3 protein: CASSPSGTSGLEQFF. The DNA for the CDR3 is TGTGCCAGCAGCCCCTCCGGGACTAGCGGGCTTGAGCAGTTCTTC. This rearrangement joins TRBV7-8 to TRBJ2-1; the match to TRBD2 covers 12 bases. V lost 5 bases and J lost 9; bases outside the gene matches: 8. This CDR3 contains 15 residues. The germline V gene encodes CDR1 SGHVS and CDR2 FQNEAQ.

The rearrangement uses TRBV5-6 and TRBJ1-3, with 7 bases lining up with TRBD1. This CDR3 region has 16 residues. The germline CDR1 and CDR2 sequences are SGHDT and YYEEEE. V was clipped by 5 bases and J by 0 bases; unmatched bases: 8. The CDR3 loop is CASSSDRASSGNTIYF. CDR3 nucleotide sequence: TGTGCCAGCAGTTCCGACAGGGCTTCCTCTGGAAACACCATATATTTT.

Note on this clone: Other DNA sequences in this specimen translate into the identical CDR3. V is TRBV3-1 (or the pseudogene TRBV3-2) and J is TRBJ2-5; possibly TRBD1 for D (5 bases). The germline gives CDR1 LGHDT, CDR2 YNNKEL (reference sequence). The CDR3 contains 13 residues. Between the trimmed V and J ends, which lost 4 bases and 1 base, there was a span of 7 bases. Written as DNA, the CDR3 is TGTGCCAGCAGCCTAGGGGTCCAAGAGACCCAGTACTTC. Amino acid sequence: CASSLGVQETQYF.

This chain links TRBV5-1 with TRBJ2-7; 11 positions match TRBD2. CDR3 length equals 15 residues. Germline assignment: CDR1 SGHRS and CDR2 YFSETQ. Unmatched junction bases numbered 5, after V lost 5 bases and J lost 1 base. The CDR3 region is CASRVTSGESYEQYF. Written as DNA, the CDR3 is TGCGCCAGCAGGGTGACTAGCGGGGAGTCCTACGAGCAGTACTTC.

This chain links TRBV27 with TRBJ2-2, with 7 bases aligning to TRBD1. The CDR3 contains 16 residues. Germline CDR1 is MNHEY and CDR2 is SMNVEV (reference sequence). Trimming took 8 bases from V and 1 from J; bases not matched to a gene: 10. In DNA form, the CDR3 reads TGTGCCAGCCTCAACCCGGGACAGATGAACACCGGGGAGCTGTTTTTT. It yields the protein CASLNPGQMNTGELFF.

This rearrangement joins TRBV10-2 to TRBJ1-6; TRBD1 agrees at 7 bases. The germline gives CDR1 WSHSY, CDR2 SAAADI. The CDR3 has 15 residues. The V gene end was trimmed by 8 bases and the J gene end by 2 bases; junction bases not matched to a gene: 6. The CDR3 bases are TGCGCCAGCTTACAAGGGGGCACCTATAATTCACCCCTCCACTTT. Translated, it gives CASLQGGTYNSPLHF.

V usage is TRBV4-1 and J usage is TRBJ2-7; D is possibly TRBD1 (5 bases). Per germline, CDR1 MGHRA and CDR2 YSYEKL. The germline V and J ends were trimmed by 3 bases and 0 bases, with 15 bases remaining between them. This CDR3 is built from 16 residues. The CDR3 here is CASSQETDSNSYEQYF. CDR3 sequence (DNA): TGCGCCAGCAGCCAGGAGACAGATTCAAACTCCTACGAGCAGTACTTC.